The source of this TCR beta chain is a study of cytomegalovirus exposure and HLA in healthy donors. Note on this clone: One end of the junction fails to match germline, which may point to a read error.

Amplification used 60 Vbeta primers and 13 Jbeta primers. Repertoires were generated with immunoSEQ multiplex PCR, while TCRdb's copy carries only in-frame clones and drops some. The sample lists about 73,000 clones, 80% occurring once. The CDR3 covers 14 residues. Germline V gives CDR1 LNHDA, CDR2 SQIVND (reference sequence). This receptor was taken from a male donor in good health and CMV-seronegative. The source material was PBMCs. The chain employs TRBV19 and TRBJ1-2; D gene unclear. This chain's CDR3 is CASRIGRANYGYTF. For the CDR3, the DNA is TGTGCCAGTAGGATAGGCCGAGCTAACTATGGCTACACCTTC.